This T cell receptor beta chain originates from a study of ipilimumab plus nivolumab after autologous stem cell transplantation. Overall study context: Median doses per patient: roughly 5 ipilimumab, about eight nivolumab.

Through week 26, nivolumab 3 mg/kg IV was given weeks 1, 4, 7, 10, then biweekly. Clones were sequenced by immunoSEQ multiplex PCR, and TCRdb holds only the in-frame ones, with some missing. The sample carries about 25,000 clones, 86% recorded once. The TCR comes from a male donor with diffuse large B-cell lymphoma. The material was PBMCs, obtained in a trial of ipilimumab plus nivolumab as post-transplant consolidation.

CDR3 amino acids: CASKPGQDNSPLHF. The CDR3 DNA follows: TGTGCCAGCAAGCCGGGACAAGATAATTCACCCCTCCACTTT. This rearrangement joins TRBV6-1 to TRBJ1-6; TRBD1 is a possible D gene (6 bases). The germline V gene has CDR1 MNHNS and CDR2 SASEGT. Trimming removed 7 bases at V and 5 bases at J, with 12 bases between. The CDR3 runs 14 residues.